The 3 T cell receptor beta chains below were found in one sample sequenced in a study of blood T cell repertoires in COVID-19 (dated by TCRdb to about 2020). To prepare the library, the immunoSEQ multiplex PCR assay was applied. Not all clones reach the TCRdb copy of this immuneACCESS table, which keeps in-frame sequences only. Checked studies attribute under half of the gap to unresolved V genes and leave the rest unexplained. Here the sample has 200,000 to 250,000 clones; around 84% occur a single time. The ten largest clones represent about 20% of the sample. The sample taken for sequencing was peripheral blood. These TCRs come from a man aged 25 to 40 with active or convalescent COVID-19.

The rearrangement joins TRBV7-9 to TRBJ2-1, with a possible D match to TRBD2 (5 bases). Trimming took off 3 bases at V and 9 bases at J, with 12 bases between the two ends. This CDR3 contains 13 residues. Germline CDR1 reads SEHNR; CDR2 reads FQNEAQ (reference sequence). CDR3 residues: CASSLGGLIEQFF. In DNA, the CDR3 is TGTGCCAGCAGCTTGGGCGGGCTCATTGAGCAGTTCTTC.

V usage is TRBV7-2 and J usage is TRBJ1-6; 7 nucleotides line up with TRBD1. V lost 7 bases, J lost 10 bases, and 10 bases stayed unmatched. Germline values: CDR1 SGHTA, CDR2 FQGNSA. CDR3 size: 14 residues. The CDR3 DNA reads as TGTGCCAGCACCCTAGGACAGGAGACCTCACCCCTCCACTTT. This codes for CASTLGQETSPLHF.

The chain joins TRBV27 to TRBJ2-7; maybe TRBD2 (5 bases). CDR1 and CDR2 (germline): MNHEY, SMNVEV (reference sequence). Trimming took off 0 bases at V and 3 bases at J, with 6 bases between the two ends. The CDR3 runs to 13 residues. The CDR3 DNA follows: TGTGCCAGCAGTTTATCGAGGGACTACGAGCAGTACTTC. Its translation: CASSLSRDYEQYF.